The next 11 T cell receptor beta chains were all read from a single sample in a study of T cell responses to AZD1222 COVID-19 vaccine (dated by TCRdb to about 2021). The time point tag for this specimen amounts to: about 28 days (+/-7) after the second vaccine dose. Receptor amplification or capture employed the immunoSEQ multiplex PCR assay. TCRdb provides this immuneACCESS table in a form limited to in-frame rearrangements. Some clones are lacking; in checked studies, under half of them reflect an unresolved V gene, and why the rest are absent is not known. The sample table holds 100,000 to 150,000 clones, of which roughly 92% were seen once. The ten largest clones capture more than 0.95% of the sample. The sample in question was peripheral blood, obtained 28 days after the second AZD1222 dose. Receptor source: an adult who received the AZD1222 COVID-19 vaccine.

The V and J genes are TRBV29-1 and TRBJ2-1, with TRBD2 as a possible D gene (6 bases). CDR3 length equals 14 residues. The germline V and J ends were trimmed by 3 bases and 5 bases, with 14 bases remaining between them. Germline lookup yields CDR1 SQVTM and CDR2 ANQGSEA. CDR3 coding DNA: TGCAGCGTTGAGAGGGGACTGCCCGACAATGAGCAGTTCTTC. Translating it yields CSVERGLPDNEQFF.

The V gene is TRBV11-2, the J gene TRBJ2-3, with D hard to call. Germline V lookup: CDR1 SGHAT, CDR2 FQNNGV. This CDR3 comprises 12 residues. V was trimmed by 10 bases and J by 5 bases, leaving 13 bases between them. CDR3: CATSSGGDTQYF. CDR3 DNA: TGTGCCACCTCCAGTGGTGGAGATACGCAGTATTTT.

The rearrangement joins TRBV19 to TRBJ1-5; the D is unclear. The germline CDR1 and CDR2 sequences are LNHDA and SQIVND (reference sequence). Deletions cut 1 base from V and 11 bases from J, with 6 bases between. The CDR3 is made up of 11 amino acids. CDR3 sequence (DNA): TGTGCCAGTAGTATAGGGAAGGCCCAGCATTTT. The encoded protein is CASSIGKAQHF.

This chain uses TRBV3-1 (or the pseudogene TRBV3-2) with TRBJ1-1; possible D gene TRBD1, 5 bases. This CDR3 has 14 amino acids. The V gene's germline CDR1 is LGHDT and CDR2 YNNKEL (reference sequence). V lost 4 bases and J 0 bases, leaving 9 bases between the germline ends. The CDR3 region is CASSRGTLNTEAFF. CDR3 nucleotide sequence: TGTGCCAGCAGCCGGGGCACCCTGAACACTGAAGCTTTCTTT.

The chain combines TRBV7-3 with TRBJ2-1; TRBD2 is a possible D gene (6 bases). Between the trimmed V and J ends, which lost 5 bases and 4 bases, there was a span of 9 bases. The CDR3 covers 13 residues. CDR1 and CDR2 from the germline V gene are SGHTA and FQGTGA. CDR3 in DNA: TGTGCCAGCAGCGCCGGGAGTTACAATGAGCAGTTCTTC. Its protein is CASSAGSYNEQFF.

This clone was recorded only once. Written as DNA, the CDR3 is TGTGCCAGCAGCTGGGCTCGAGGGGGGACCTACGAGCAGTACTTC. This gives the protein CASSWARGGTYEQYF. The V gene is TRBV5-4, the J gene TRBJ2-7; D may correspond to TRBD1 or TRBD2 (6 bases each). Trimming took off 3 bases at V and 2 bases at J, with 15 bases between the two ends. The CDR3 length is 15 residues. The germline CDR1 and CDR2 sequences are SGHNT and YYREEE (reference sequence).

The chain combines TRBV5-1 with TRBJ1-5, with 7 bases fitting TRBD1. Germline V gene lookup returns CDR1 SGHRS and CDR2 YFSETQ. CDR3 length: 17 residues. V trimming: 4 bases; J trimming: 1 base; junction bases outside the gene matches: 11. Here the CDR3 reads CASSPGTGALSNQPQHF. In DNA, the CDR3 is TGCGCCAGCAGCCCAGGTACAGGGGCGTTAAGCAATCAGCCCCAGCATTTT.

The CDR3 coding sequence is TGTGCCAGCAGTTGGGGACTAGCGGGAGGAGAGACCCAGTACTTC. This translates into CASSWGLAGGETQYF. The chain has TRBV6-5 and TRBJ2-5; TRBD2 agrees at 15 bases. In germline, CDR1 is MNHEY, CDR2 SVGAGI. V was clipped by 4 bases and J by 4 bases; unmatched bases: 1. This CDR3 is built from 15 residues.

The rearrangement joins TRBV29-1 to TRBJ1-3, with a weak D call TRBD1 (6 bases). The CDR3 sequence is 13 residues long. V shed 3 bases and J shed 0 bases, with 6 bases lying between them. Germline lookup yields CDR1 SQVTM and CDR2 ANQGSEA. The CDR3 here is CSVEDSSGNTIYF. CDR3 nucleotide sequence: TGCAGCGTTGAGGACAGCTCTGGAAACACCATATATTTT.

This chain connects TRBV5-1 to TRBJ2-7; TRBD1 agrees at 9 bases. V shed 4 bases and J 6 bases; nucleotides not matched to a gene: 8. The V gene's germline CDR1 is SGHRS and CDR2 YFSETQ. This CDR3 is 14 amino acids long. The CDR3 region is CASSAGQGLGEQYF. As DNA, the CDR3 is TGCGCCAGCAGCGCGGGACAGGGTCTTGGCGAGCAGTACTTC.

The chain recombines TRBV10-3 with TRBJ2-4; D is perhaps TRBD2 (6 bases). CDR1 is ENHRY and CDR2 is SYGVKD in the germline V gene. The CDR3 spans 13 residues. V dropped 4 bases and J dropped 2 bases, with 6 bases sitting between them. The CDR3 bases are TGTGCCATCAGTGGGGACTCCAAAAACATTCAGTACTTC. Amino acids: CAISGDSKNIQYF.